The 20 T cell receptor beta chains listed next were all sequenced from one sample in a study of blood T cell repertoires in COVID-19 (dated by TCRdb to between 2020 and 2021). Library preparation employed the immunoSEQ multiplex PCR assay. The immuneACCESS repertoire file appears here via TCRdb, limited to in-frame rearrangements. These files lack a portion of the clones; in checked studies, under half of the deficit traces to unresolved V genes, and the cause of the others is not known. Within this sample are more than 200,000 clones, with about 81% of them counted one time only. The ten largest clones capture less than 9.5% of the sample. Source material: peripheral blood. These receptors were collected from a woman aged 80 or over with COVID-19, enrolled during active disease.

Points on this clone: The junction does not match germline at one end; this may be a read error. J is TRBJ2-1 and V is TRBV6-5, with D unclear. Germline CDR1 and CDR2: MNHEY and SVGAGI. The CDR3 runs 15 residues. In nucleotides, the CDR3 is TGTGCCAGTAGTTATGCCTTTAGCTCCTACAATGAGCAGTTCTTC. It translates to CASSYAFSSYNEQFF.

With respect to this clone: Distinct nucleotide sequences in the sample also encode this CDR3. V gene TRBV27 combines with J gene TRBJ1-6; no clear D gene. The CDR3 totals 14 residues. Germline V gene data show CDR1 as MNHEY and CDR2 as SMNVEV (reference sequence). V was shortened by 5 bases and J by 0 bases, with 5 bases between the two germline ends. The CDR3 is CASSLSSYNSPLHF. Here the CDR3 DNA reads TGTGCCAGCAGTCTGAGCTCCTATAATTCACCCCTCCACTTT.

Note on this clone: The sample holds other DNA sequences that translate to the same CDR3. The chain recombines TRBV7-2 with TRBJ1-3; D is possibly TRBD1 (6 bases). Trimming removed 5 bases at V and 4 bases at J, with 12 bases between. Germline values: CDR1 SGHTA, CDR2 FQGNSA. CDR3 length: 14 residues. CDR3 bases: TGTGCCAGCAGCCTTCGGCAGGGGGGAAACACCATATATTTT. Translated, it gives CASSLRQGGNTIYF.

The rearrangement links TRBV29-1 to TRBJ2-1; 9 bases align to TRBD1. The trim removed 5 bases at V and 3 bases at J, leaving 5 bases unmatched. The V gene's germline CDR1 is SQVTM and CDR2 ANQGSEA. This CDR3 spans 14 amino acids. CDR3 coding DNA: TGCAGCGTTCCCGAGACAGGGGGCTACAATGAGCAGTTCTTC. Protein: CSVPETGGYNEQFF.

The chain couples TRBV28 to TRBJ2-5, with 8 bases that match TRBD2. There are 16 residues in the CDR3. Germline V lookup: CDR1 MDHEN, CDR2 SYDVKM. Trimming cost V 1 base and J 6 bases; bases outside gene matches: 10. Written as DNA, the CDR3 is TGTGCCAGCAGTTTATCTACTAGCGGAGGGAGGAAGACCCAGTACTTC. Its translation: CASSLSTSGGRKTQYF.

The rearrangement links TRBV27 to TRBJ2-1, with 9 bases fitting TRBD2. CDR3 length: 14 amino acids. V lost 1 base and J lost 15; bases outside the gene matches: 10. Germline V gives CDR1 MNHEY, CDR2 SMNVEV (reference sequence). DNA for the CDR3: TGTGCCAGCAGTTTATATTCGGCTAGCGGGAAACGGTTCTTC. This sequence encodes CASSLYSASGKRFF.

This rearrangement joins TRBV15 to TRBJ1-5, with D perhaps matching TRBD1 (6 bases). Germline V lookup: CDR1 LNHNV, CDR2 YYDKDF (reference sequence). V lost 5 bases and J 11 bases, leaving 16 bases between the germline ends. This CDR3 spans 13 amino acids. The CDR3 DNA follows: TGTGCCACCAGCCTGGGGGCCTCCCGGGCCCAGCATTTT. As protein: CATSLGASRAQHF. Full variable domain (remainder filled in from reference TRBV15 and TRBJ1-5): DAMVIQNPRYQVTQFGKPVTLSCSQTLNHNVMYWYQQKSSQAPKLLFHYYDKDFNNEADTPDNFQSRRPNTSFCFLDIRSPGLGDTAMYLCATSLGASRAQHFGDGTRLSIL.

The chain links TRBV6-8 to TRBJ2-3; 8 nucleotides align to TRBD2. CDR1 MNHGY and CDR2 SAAAGT come from the germline V gene. The CDR3 has 14 amino acids. Trimming took 5 bases from V and 11 from J; bases not matched to a gene: 12. In nucleotides, the CDR3 is TGTGCCAGCAGTGCGGGGGGCCCCGGGTGTGGGCAGTATTTT. Amino acids: CASSAGGPGCGQYF.

The V and J genes are TRBV2 and TRBJ1-2; 7 nucleotides align to TRBD1. CDR1 and CDR2 from the germline V gene are SNHLY and FYNNEI. This CDR3 contains 12 residues. The ends lost 2 bases at V and 12 bases at J; junction bases unmatched: 6. The CDR3 reads CASSENRGPNTF. The DNA for the CDR3 is TGTGCCAGCAGTGAAAACAGGGGACCAAACACCTTC.

In nucleotides, the CDR3 is TGTGCCAGCAGCCAGAGACAGGGGTGGGAGCAGTACTTC. It specifies CASSQRQGWEQYF. This chain links TRBV3-1 (or the pseudogene TRBV3-2) with TRBJ2-7; 8 nucleotides line up with TRBD1. The CDR3 totals 13 residues. CDR1 is LGHDT, CDR2 YNNKEL, per germline (reference sequence). The V and J ends lost 3 bases and 7 bases, in that order; junction bases with no gene match: 5.

This clone appeared a few times. V is TRBV28 and J is TRBJ1-6, with 7 positions matching TRBD1. Germline-derived CDR1 and CDR2 are MDHEN and SYDVKM. The CDR3 contains 18 residues. V shed 3 bases, J shed 5 bases, and the junction held 13 bases outside the gene matches. CDR3 loop: CASSFPGQARGNNSPLHF. DNA for the CDR3: TGTGCCAGCAGTTTTCCCGGACAGGCCCGTGGGAATAATTCACCCCTCCACTTT.

As to this clone: At one end the junction does not follow the germline gene, possibly because of a read error. The rearrangement links TRBV7-7 to TRBJ2-2; TRBD1 agrees at 9 bases. Germline CDR1 and CDR2: SSHAT and FNYEAQ (reference sequence). The CDR3 extends over 15 amino acids. The CDR3 loop reads CASRHGTGWTGELFF. As DNA, the CDR3 is TGTGCTAGCAGACACGGGACAGGGTGGACCGGGGAGCTGTTTTTT.

This clone was counted between two and nine times. This chain uses TRBV15 with TRBJ1-6; D unresolved. The germline V and J ends were trimmed by 3 bases and 9 bases, with 18 bases remaining between them. This CDR3 contains 16 residues. In germline, CDR1 is LNHNV, CDR2 YYDKDF (reference sequence). DNA for the CDR3: TGTGCCACCAGCAGCGACCTTGGCGGGTTCCCTTCACCCCTCCACTTT. Translation: CATSSDLGGFPSPLHF.

This chain connects TRBV30 to TRBJ1-1; D possibly corresponds to TRBD1 (5 bases). V shed 8 bases and J shed 7 bases, with 26 bases lying between them. There are 15 residues in the CDR3. Germline V lookup: CDR1 GTSNPN, CDR2 SVGIG (reference sequence). The CDR3 here is CARTTGKSVEGEAFF. The CDR3 DNA is TGTGCCCGGACAACGGGGAAAAGTGTAGAGGGTGAAGCTTTCTTT.

This clone occurred once. Germline is not matched at one junction end, which may reflect a read error. This chain uses TRBV10-3 with TRBJ2-7, with a possible D match to TRBD2 (5 bases). Per germline, CDR1 ENHRY and CDR2 SYGVKD. The CDR3 covers 14 residues. The CDR3 DNA follows: TGTGCCCTCAGCCGGACGGGGAGCTCCTACGAGCAGTACTTC. The encoded protein is CALSRTGSSYEQYF.

In its sample, this clone was seen a few times. V is TRBV6-6 and J is TRBJ2-7; no clear D gene. With 6 bases removed from V and 3 bases from J, the gap between germline ends came to 12 bases. The V gene's germline CDR1 is MNHNY and CDR2 SVGAGI (reference sequence). The CDR3 runs 13 residues. The CDR3 region is CASRSRLVYEQYF. For the CDR3, the DNA is TGTGCCAGCAGGTCCCGTCTAGTCTACGAGCAGTACTTC.

This sequence joins TRBV7-9 and TRBJ2-4; perhaps TRBD2 as D (5 bases). In germline, CDR1 is SEHNR, CDR2 FQNEAQ (reference sequence). V dropped 5 bases and J dropped 0 bases, with 14 bases sitting between them. The CDR3 length is 16 residues. CDR3 in DNA: TGTGCCAGCAGCCCGACGAGCGGTCTAGCCAAAAACATTCAGTACTTC. Encoded protein: CASSPTSGLAKNIQYF.

The chain employs TRBV7-2 and TRBJ2-5, with D maybe TRBD1 (6 bases). V dropped 4 bases and J dropped 7 bases, with 19 bases sitting between them. Germline CDR1 reads SGHTA; CDR2 reads FQGNSA. The CDR3 extends over 15 amino acids. CDR3 region: CASSSGAGTPGTQYF. DNA of the CDR3: TGTGCCAGCAGCTCAGGGGCCGGGACGCCTGGGACCCAGTACTTC.

CDR3: CASSLGRRQETQYF. CDR3 DNA: TGTGCCAGCAGCTTGGGCCGGAGGCAAGAGACCCAGTACTTC. The chain recombines TRBV5-4 with TRBJ2-5; possible D gene TRBD2, 5 bases. V lost 0 bases and J 2 bases, leaving 8 bases between the germline ends. This CDR3 comprises 14 residues. The germline CDR1 and CDR2 sequences are SGHNT and YYREEE (reference sequence).

The J gene is TRBJ1-2, the V gene TRBV3-1 (or the pseudogene TRBV3-2); 9 bases align to TRBD1. Germline lookup yields CDR1 LGHDT and CDR2 YNNKEL (reference sequence). The CDR3 totals 15 residues. J gave up 7 bases and V 3 bases, and 9 bases lay outside the gene matches. CDR3 region: CASSHLRDRVGGYTF. The CDR3 bases are TGTGCCAGCAGCCACCTCCGGGACAGGGTTGGTGGCTACACCTTC.